The clone carrying this TCR beta chain came up a few times. The antigen is undetermined. The entry originates in a study of cytotoxic CD8 clonotypes in ibrutinib-treated CLL. The wider study: The samples contained approximately 280,000 productive templates on average. They also contained an average of approximately 97,000 productive rearrangements.

Germline CDR1 and CDR2: SGHRS and YFSETQ. V lost 4 bases and J lost 3; bases outside the gene matches: 4. The CDR3 is made up of 14 amino acids. Study results and caveats: There were differences in sampling times between sustained-remission and progressing patients. Baseline levels were approached again at progression, after clonality had risen at ibrutinib response.

Measured with immunoSEQ multiplex PCR; TCRdb has only the in-frame clones, and not every one. The table has hundreds of thousands of clones, roughly 79% seen once. Genomic DNA for TCR beta libraries, 2 to 2.5 micrograms, came from cryopreserved PBMCs. The starting material was PBMCs, obtained after 12 months of ibrutinib treatment. This sequence originates from a human donor with chronic lymphocytic leukemia. The genes are TRBV5-1 and TRBJ2-7; 10 nucleotides agree with TRBD1. CDR3 bases: TGCGCCAGCAGCACCCGGACAGGGGGCTACGAGCAGTACTTC. Its protein is CASSTRTGGYEQYF.